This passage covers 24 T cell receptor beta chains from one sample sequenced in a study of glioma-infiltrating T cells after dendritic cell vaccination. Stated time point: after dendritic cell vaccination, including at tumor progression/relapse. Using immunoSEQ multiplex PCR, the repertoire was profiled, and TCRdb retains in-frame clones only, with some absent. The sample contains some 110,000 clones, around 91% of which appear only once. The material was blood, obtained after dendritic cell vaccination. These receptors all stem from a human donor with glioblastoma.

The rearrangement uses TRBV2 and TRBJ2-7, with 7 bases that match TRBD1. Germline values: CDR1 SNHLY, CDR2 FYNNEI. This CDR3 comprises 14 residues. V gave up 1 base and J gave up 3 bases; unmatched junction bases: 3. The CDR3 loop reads CASSEEGQSYEQYF. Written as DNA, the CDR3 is TGTGCCAGCAGTGAAGAGGGACAGAGCTACGAGCAGTACTTC.

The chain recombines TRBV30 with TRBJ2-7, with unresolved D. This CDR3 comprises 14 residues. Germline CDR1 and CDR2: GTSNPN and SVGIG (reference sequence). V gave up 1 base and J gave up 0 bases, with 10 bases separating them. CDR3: CAWSGHTFSYEQYF. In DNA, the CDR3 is TGTGCCTGGAGTGGACACACATTCTCCTACGAGCAGTACTTC.

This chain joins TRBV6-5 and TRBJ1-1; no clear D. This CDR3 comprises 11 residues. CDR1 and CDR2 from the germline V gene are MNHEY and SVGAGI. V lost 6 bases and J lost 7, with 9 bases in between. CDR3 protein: CASRFSSEAFF. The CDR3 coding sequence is TGTGCCAGCAGGTTCTCGAGTGAAGCTTTCTTT.

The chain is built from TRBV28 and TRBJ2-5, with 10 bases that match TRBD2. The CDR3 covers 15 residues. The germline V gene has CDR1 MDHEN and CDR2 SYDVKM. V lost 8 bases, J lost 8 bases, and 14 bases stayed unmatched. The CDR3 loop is CASLAGGRPKPTQYF. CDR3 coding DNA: TGTGCCAGCTTAGCGGGGGGCCGACCGAAGCCAACCCAGTACTTC.

The CDR3 DNA reads as TGTGCCAGCAGTGCCCCACAGGGGGCCACCATATATTTT. Protein product: CASSAPQGATIYF. The chain uses TRBV6-6 and TRBJ1-3; 9 bases fit TRBD1. CDR1 and CDR2 (germline): MNHNY, SVGAGI (reference sequence). CDR3 length: 13 amino acids. Losses at the gene ends were 5 bases for V and 9 bases for J; bases not matched to a gene: 5.

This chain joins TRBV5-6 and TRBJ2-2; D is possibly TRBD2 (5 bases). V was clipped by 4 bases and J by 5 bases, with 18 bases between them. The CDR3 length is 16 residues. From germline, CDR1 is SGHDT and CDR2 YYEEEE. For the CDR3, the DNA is TGTGCCAGCAGCCTTACCCCTGGACTCTCTACCGGGGAGCTGTTTTTT. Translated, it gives CASSLTPGLSTGELFF.

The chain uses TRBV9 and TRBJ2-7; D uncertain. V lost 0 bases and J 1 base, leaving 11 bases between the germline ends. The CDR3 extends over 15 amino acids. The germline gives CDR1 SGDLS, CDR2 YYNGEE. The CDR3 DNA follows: TGTGCCAGCAGCGTAGCTTCAGGTGGGTCCTACGAGCAGTACTTC. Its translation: CASSVASGGSYEQYF.

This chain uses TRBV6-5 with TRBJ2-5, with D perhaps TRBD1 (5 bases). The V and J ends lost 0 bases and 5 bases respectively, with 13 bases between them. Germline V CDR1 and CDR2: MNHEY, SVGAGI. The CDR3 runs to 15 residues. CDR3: CASSYSFQGEETQYF. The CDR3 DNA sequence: TGTGCCAGCAGTTACTCGTTTCAGGGTGAGGAGACCCAGTACTTC.

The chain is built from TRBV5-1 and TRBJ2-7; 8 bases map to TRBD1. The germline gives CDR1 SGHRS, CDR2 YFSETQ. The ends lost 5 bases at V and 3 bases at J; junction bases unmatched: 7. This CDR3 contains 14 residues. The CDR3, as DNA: TGCGCCAGCAGTCCGGGACAGGAGGTCTACGAGCAGTACTTC. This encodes CASSPGQEVYEQYF.

The DNA of the CDR3 is TGTGCCAGCAGTCCTGACGGGAGATCGAACACCGGGGAGCTGTTTTTT. Its protein product is CASSPDGRSNTGELFF. This chain links TRBV2 with TRBJ2-2, with a possible D match to TRBD2 (6 bases). This CDR3 is 16 amino acids long. Looked up from germline, CDR1 is SNHLY and CDR2 is FYNNEI. Trimming removed 5 bases at V and 0 bases at J, with 13 bases between.

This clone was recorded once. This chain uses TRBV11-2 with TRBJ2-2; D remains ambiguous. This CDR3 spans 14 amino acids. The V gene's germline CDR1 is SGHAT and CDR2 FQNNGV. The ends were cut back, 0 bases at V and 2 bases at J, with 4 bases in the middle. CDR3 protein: CASSLDRNTGELFF. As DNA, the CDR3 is TGTGCCAGCAGCTTAGACAGAAACACCGGGGAGCTGTTTTTT.

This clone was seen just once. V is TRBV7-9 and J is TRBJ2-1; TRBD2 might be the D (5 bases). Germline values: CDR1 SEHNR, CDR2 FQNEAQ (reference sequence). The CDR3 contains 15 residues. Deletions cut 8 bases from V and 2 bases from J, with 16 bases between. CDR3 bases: TGTGCCAGCGTCGGAGGAGGCGGCGCCTACAATGAGCAGTTCTTC. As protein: CASVGGGGAYNEQFF. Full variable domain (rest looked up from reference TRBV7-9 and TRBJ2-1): DTGVSQNPRHKITKRGQNVTFRCDPISEHNRLYWYRQTLGQGPEFLTYFQNEAQLEKSRLLSDRFSAERPKGSFSTLEIQRTEQGDSAMYLCASVGGGGAYNEQFFGPGTRLTVL.

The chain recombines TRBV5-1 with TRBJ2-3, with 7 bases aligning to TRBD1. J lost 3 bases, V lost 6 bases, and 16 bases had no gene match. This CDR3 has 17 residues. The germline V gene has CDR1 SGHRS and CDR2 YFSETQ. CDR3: CASTNGRGIERTDTQYF. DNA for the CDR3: TGCGCCAGCACCAATGGCAGGGGGATAGAACGTACAGATACGCAGTATTTT.

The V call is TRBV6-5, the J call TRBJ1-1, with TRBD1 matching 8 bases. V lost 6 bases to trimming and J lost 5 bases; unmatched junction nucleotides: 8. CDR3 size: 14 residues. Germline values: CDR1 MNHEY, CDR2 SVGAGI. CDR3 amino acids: CASSNTGGRTEAFF. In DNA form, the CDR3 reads TGTGCCAGCAGCAATACAGGGGGAAGAACTGAAGCTTTCTTT.

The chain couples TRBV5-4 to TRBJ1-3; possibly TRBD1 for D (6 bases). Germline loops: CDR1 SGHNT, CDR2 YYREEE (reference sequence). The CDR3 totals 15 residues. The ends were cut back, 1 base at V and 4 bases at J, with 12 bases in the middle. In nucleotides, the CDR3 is TGTGCCAGCAGCTTGAAGGCAGGGGCGGGAAACACCATATATTTT. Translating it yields CASSLKAGAGNTIYF.

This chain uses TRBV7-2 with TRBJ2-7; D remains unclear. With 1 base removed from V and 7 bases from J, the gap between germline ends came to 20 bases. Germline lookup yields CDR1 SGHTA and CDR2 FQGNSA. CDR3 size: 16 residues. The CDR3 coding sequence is TGTGCCAGCAGCTTAGATCTGACTCGTCTGCTGCGGGAGCAGTACTTC. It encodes CASSLDLTRLLREQYF.

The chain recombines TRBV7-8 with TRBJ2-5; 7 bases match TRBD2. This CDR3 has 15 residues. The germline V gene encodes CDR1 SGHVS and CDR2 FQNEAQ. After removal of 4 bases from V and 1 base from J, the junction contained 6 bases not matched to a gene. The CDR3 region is CASSSTGGIQETQYF. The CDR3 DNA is TGTGCCAGCAGCTCCACCGGGGGGATCCAAGAGACCCAGTACTTC.

CDR3 nucleotide sequence: TGTGCCAGCAGCCTACCGGGACAGCCCCAGCATTTT. This codes for CASSLPGQPQHF. The rearrangement joins TRBV11-2 to TRBJ1-5; D uncertain. The V end lost 5 bases, the J end lost 7 bases, and 9 bases lay between the germline ends. The CDR3 sequence is 12 residues long. Germline CDR1 SGHAT, CDR2 FQNNGV.

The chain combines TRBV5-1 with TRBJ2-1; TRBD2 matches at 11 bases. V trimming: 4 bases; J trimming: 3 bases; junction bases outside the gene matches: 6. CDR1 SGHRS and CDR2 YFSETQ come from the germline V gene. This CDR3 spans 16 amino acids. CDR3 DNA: TGCGCCAGCAGCCACGATCTAGCGGGGGGCTACAATGAGCAGTTCTTC. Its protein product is CASSHDLAGGYNEQFF.

Here the CDR3 reads CASSQGGLAGGQETQYF. In DNA form, the CDR3 reads TGTGCCAGCAGCCAAGGGGGACTAGCGGGAGGCCAAGAGACCCAGTACTTC. The chain couples TRBV4-2 to TRBJ2-5; 15 bases line up with TRBD2. The germline gives CDR1 LGHNA, CDR2 YNFKEQ. This CDR3 has 17 residues. V lost 1 base to trimming and J lost 1 base; unmatched junction nucleotides: 1.

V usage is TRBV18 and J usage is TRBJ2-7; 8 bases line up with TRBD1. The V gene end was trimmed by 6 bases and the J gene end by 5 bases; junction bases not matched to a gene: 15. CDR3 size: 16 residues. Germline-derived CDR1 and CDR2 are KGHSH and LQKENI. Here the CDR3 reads CASSPGAADRANEQYF. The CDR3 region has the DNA TGTGCCAGCTCCCCGGGGGCAGCGGACAGGGCCAACGAGCAGTACTTC.

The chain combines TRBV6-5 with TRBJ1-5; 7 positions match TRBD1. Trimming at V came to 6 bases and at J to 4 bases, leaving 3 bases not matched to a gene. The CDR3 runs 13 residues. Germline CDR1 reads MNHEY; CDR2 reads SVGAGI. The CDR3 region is CASRGQVNQPQHF. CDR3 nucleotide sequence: TGTGCCAGCAGAGGACAGGTTAATCAGCCCCAGCATTTT.

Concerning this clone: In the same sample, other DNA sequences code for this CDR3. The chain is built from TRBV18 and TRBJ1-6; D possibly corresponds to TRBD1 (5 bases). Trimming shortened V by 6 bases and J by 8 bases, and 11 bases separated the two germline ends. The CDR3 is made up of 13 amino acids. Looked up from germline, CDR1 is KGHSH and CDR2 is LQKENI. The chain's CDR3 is CASSPSRDSPLHF. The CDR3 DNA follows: TGTGCCAGCTCCCCAAGCAGGGATTCACCCCTCCACTTT.

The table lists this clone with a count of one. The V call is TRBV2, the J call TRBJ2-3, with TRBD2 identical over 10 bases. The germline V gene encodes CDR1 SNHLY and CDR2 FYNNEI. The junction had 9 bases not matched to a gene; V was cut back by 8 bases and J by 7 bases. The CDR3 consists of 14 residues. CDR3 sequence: CASRPTSGSNTQYF. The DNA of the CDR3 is TGTGCCAGCCGACCGACTAGCGGGTCCAATACGCAGTATTTT.